This T cell receptor beta chain was observed in a study of CD8+CD57+ T cells in acquired aplastic anemia. Study overall: The mean DNA yield obtained from sorted CD4+ and CD8+ cells came to roughly 3.4 ug.

Germline V lookup: CDR1 DFQATT, CDR2 SNEGSKA (reference sequence). This CDR3 is built from 17 residues. Trimming took 2 bases from V and 2 from J; bases not matched to a gene: 9. Those patients picked for sequencing had displayed CD8+CD57+ cell expansion on flow cytometry. With no exception, the patients had severe acquired aplastic anemia. Researchers used genomic DNA as the template to profile TCR beta VDJ and CDR3. TCRdb re-analysed the reads in MiXCR, keeping a single row per CDR3 protein. The sample lists about 200,000 distinct CDR3 sequences, approximately 60% occurring once. The TCR comes from a human donor with aplastic anemia. Sequencing was done on a sample of sorted CD4+, CD8+, or CD8+CD57+ T cells (not recorded which) from PBMCs. V is TRBV20-1 and J is TRBJ2-3; 11 nucleotides match TRBD2. The CDR3 region is CSARRLGTSGATDTQYF. In nucleotides, the CDR3 is TGCAGTGCTAGACGCTTAGGGACTAGCGGAGCCACAGATACGCAGTATTTT.